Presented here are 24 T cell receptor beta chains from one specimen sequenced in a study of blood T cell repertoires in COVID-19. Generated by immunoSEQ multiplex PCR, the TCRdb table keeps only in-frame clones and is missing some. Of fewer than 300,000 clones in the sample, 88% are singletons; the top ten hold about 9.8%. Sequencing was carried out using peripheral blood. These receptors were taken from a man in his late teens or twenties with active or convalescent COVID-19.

The CDR3 loop reads CASSQVGVGNTIYF. Here the CDR3 DNA reads TGTGCCAGCAGCCAAGTAGGTGTCGGGAACACCATATATTTT. This sequence joins TRBV3-1 (or the pseudogene TRBV3-2) and TRBJ1-3; D gene uncertain. CDR3 size: 14 residues. Trimming left V 1 base short and J 7 bases short, with 11 bases between. CDR1 and CDR2 from the germline V gene are LGHDT and YNNKEL (reference sequence).

As DNA, the CDR3 is TGTGCCAGCAGTCCTACTAGCGGGGGGGTTCTTAATGGCGAGCAGTACTTC. It translates to CASSPTSGGVLNGEQYF. The chain uses TRBV6-6 and TRBJ2-7; TRBD2 aligns across 13 bases. This CDR3 comprises 17 residues. V lost 5 bases, J lost 6 bases, and 13 bases stayed unmatched. CDR1 and CDR2 (germline): MNHNY, SVGAGI (reference sequence).

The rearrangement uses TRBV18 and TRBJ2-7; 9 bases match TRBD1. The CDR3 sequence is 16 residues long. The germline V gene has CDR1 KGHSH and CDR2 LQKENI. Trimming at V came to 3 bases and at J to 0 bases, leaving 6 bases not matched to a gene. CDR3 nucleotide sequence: TGTGCCAGCTCACCGTCCCGGGACAGGGTCTCCTACGAGCAGTACTTC. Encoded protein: CASSPSRDRVSYEQYF.

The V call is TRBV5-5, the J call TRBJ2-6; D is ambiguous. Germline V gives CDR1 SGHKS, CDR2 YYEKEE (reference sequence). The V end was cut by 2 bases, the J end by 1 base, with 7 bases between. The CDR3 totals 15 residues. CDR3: CASSFFPSGANVLTF. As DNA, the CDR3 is TGTGCCAGCAGCTTCTTCCCTTCTGGGGCCAACGTCCTGACTTTC.

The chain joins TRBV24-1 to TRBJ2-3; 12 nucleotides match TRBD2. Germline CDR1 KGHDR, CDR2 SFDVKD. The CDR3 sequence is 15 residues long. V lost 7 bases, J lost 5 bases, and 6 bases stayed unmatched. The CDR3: CATSLLAGGLDTQYF. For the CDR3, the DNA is TGTGCCACCAGCCTACTAGCGGGGGGATTAGATACGCAGTATTTT.

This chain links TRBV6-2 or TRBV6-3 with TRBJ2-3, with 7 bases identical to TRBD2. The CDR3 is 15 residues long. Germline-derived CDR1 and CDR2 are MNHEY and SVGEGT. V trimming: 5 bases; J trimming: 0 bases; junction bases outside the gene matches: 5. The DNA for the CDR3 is TGTGCCAGCAGTGTAGAGCGGGGTAGCACAGATACGCAGTATTTT. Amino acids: CASSVERGSTDTQYF.

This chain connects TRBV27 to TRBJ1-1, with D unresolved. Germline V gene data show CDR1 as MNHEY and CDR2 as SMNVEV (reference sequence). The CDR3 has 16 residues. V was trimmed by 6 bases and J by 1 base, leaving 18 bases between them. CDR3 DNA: TGTGCCAGCAGCTTCTACCGCCCGGCAGGGAACACTGAAGCTTTCTTT. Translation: CASSFYRPAGNTEAFF.

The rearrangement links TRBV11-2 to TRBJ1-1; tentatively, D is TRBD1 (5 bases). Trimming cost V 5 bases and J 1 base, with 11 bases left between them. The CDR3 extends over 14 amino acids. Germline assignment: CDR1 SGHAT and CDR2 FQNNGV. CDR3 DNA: TGTGCCAGCAGCCATATCGACAGGAACACTGAAGCTTTCTTT. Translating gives CASSHIDRNTEAFF.

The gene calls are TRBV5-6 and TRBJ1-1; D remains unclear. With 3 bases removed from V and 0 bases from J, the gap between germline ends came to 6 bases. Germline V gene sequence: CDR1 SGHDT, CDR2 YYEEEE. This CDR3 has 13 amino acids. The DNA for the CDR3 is TGTGCCAGCAGCTCTATCATGAACACTGAAGCTTTCTTT. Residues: CASSSIMNTEAFF.

The CDR3 loop reads CASRASGAAQYF. CDR3 DNA sequence: TGTGCCAGCAGGGCTAGCGGAGCAGCCCAGTACTTC. V usage is TRBV6-5 and J usage is TRBJ2-5, with 7 nucleotides matching TRBD2. Germline V lookup: CDR1 MNHEY, CDR2 SVGAGI. The CDR3 runs 12 residues. Trimming at V came to 6 bases and at J to 9 bases, leaving 7 bases not matched to a gene.

This CDR3 reads CASSQTTPTGGAENYGYTF. The DNA for the CDR3 is TGTGCCAGCAGCCAAACAACACCGACAGGGGGCGCCGAAAACTATGGCTACACCTTC. This chain connects TRBV3-1 (or the pseudogene TRBV3-2) to TRBJ1-2; 10 bases are shared with TRBD1. The CDR3 covers 19 residues. Germline CDR1 and CDR2: LGHDT and YNNKEL (reference sequence). V was clipped by 2 bases and J by 2 bases; unmatched bases: 14.

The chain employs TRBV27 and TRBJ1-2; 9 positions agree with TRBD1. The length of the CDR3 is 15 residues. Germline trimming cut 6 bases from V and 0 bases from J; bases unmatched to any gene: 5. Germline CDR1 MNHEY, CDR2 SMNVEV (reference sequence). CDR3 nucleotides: TGTGCCAGCAGCCCTGGGACAGGGACTAACTATGGCTACACCTTC. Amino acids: CASSPGTGTNYGYTF.

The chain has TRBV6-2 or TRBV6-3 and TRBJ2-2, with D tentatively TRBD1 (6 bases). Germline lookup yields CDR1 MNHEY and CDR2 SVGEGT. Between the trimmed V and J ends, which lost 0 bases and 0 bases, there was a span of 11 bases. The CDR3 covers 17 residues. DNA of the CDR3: TGTGCCAGCAGTTACTCTCCAGGGGCGACGAACACCGGGGAGCTGTTTTTT. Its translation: CASSYSPGATNTGELFF.

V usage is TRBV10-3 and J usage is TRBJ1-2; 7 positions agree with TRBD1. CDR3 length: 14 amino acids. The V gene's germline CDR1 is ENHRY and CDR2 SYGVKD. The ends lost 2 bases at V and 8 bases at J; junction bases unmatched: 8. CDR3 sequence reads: CAISEPTRGVGYTF. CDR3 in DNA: TGTGCCATCAGTGAGCCGACCAGGGGGGTAGGCTACACCTTC.

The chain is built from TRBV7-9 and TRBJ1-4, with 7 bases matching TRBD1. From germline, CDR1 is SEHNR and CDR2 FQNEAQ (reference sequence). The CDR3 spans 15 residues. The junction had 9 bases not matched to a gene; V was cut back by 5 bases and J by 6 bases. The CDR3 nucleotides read TGTGCCAGCAGCCCAGGTGGGACAGAGGATGAAAAACTGTTTTTT. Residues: CASSPGGTEDEKLFF.

CDR3 in amino acids: CASSGGQGRTEAFF. The DNA for the CDR3 is TGCGCCAGCAGCGGGGGACAGGGTCGCACTGAAGCTTTCTTT. The rearrangement links TRBV5-1 to TRBJ1-1; 9 bases align to TRBD1. Germline CDR1 SGHRS, CDR2 YFSETQ. V trimming: 4 bases; J trimming: 4 bases; junction bases outside the gene matches: 5. This CDR3 comprises 14 residues.

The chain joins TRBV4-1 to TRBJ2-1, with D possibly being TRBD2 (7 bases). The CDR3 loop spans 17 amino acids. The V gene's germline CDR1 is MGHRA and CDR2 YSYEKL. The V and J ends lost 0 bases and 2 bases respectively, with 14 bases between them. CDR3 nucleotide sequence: TGCGCCAGCAGCCAAGATGAATCGGGGGGCGCCTACAATGAGCAGTTCTTC. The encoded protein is CASSQDESGGAYNEQFF.

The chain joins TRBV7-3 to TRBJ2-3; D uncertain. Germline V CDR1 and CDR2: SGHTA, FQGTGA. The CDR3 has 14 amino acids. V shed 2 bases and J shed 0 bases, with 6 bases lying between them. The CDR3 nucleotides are TGTGCCAGCAGCTTAGGCCCTAGCACAGATACGCAGTATTTT. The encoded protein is CASSLGPSTDTQYF.

DNA of the CDR3: TGTGCCAGCAGTGAGACTAGCGGGGGGGCGAACATTCAGTACTTC. This codes for CASSETSGGANIQYF. The rearrangement joins TRBV2 to TRBJ2-4; 14 nucleotides agree with TRBD2. With V trimmed by 3 bases and J by 7 bases, 2 bases remained unmatched. CDR1 is SNHLY and CDR2 is FYNNEI in the germline V gene. The CDR3 is 15 amino acids.

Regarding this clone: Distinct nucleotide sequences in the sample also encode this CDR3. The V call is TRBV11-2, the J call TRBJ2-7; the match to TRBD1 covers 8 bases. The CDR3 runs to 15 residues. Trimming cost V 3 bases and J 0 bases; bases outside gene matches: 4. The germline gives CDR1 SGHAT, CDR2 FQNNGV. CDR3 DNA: TGTGCCAGCAGCTTCGGCACAGGGGGCTCCTACGAGCAGTACTTC. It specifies CASSFGTGGSYEQYF.

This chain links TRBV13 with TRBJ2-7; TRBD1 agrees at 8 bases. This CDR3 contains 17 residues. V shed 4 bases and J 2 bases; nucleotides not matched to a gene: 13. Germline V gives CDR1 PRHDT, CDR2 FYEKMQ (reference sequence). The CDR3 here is CASSSYNGDRNAYEQYF. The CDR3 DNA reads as TGTGCCAGCAGCTCCTATAACGGGGACAGGAACGCCTACGAGCAGTACTTC. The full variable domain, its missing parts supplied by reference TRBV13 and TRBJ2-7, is AAGVIQSPRHLIKEKRETATLKCYPIPRHDTVYWYQQGPGQDPQFLISFYEKMQSDKGSIPDRFSAQQFSDYHSELNMSSLELGDSALYFCASSSYNGDRNAYEQYFGPGTRLTVT.

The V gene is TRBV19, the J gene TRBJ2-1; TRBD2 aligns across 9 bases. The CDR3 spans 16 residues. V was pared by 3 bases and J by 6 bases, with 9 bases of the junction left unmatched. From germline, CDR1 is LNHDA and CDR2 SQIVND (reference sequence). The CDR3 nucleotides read TGTGCCAGTAGTATGGCGGGGGGGCCGTGGGCCAATGAGCAGTTCTTC. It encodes CASSMAGGPWANEQFF.

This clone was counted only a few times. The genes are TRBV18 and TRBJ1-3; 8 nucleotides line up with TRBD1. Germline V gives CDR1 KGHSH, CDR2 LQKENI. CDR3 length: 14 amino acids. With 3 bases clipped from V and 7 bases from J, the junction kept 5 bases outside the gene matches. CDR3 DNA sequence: TGTGCCAGCTCACCTACGACAGGGGTGAACACCATATATTTT. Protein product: CASSPTTGVNTIYF.

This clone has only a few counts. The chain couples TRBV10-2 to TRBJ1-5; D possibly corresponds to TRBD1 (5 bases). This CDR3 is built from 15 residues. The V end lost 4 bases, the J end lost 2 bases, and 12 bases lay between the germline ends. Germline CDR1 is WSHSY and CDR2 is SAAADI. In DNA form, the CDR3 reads TGCGCCAGCAGTGGCCTAGGGGTGGGCAATCAGCCCCAGCATTTT. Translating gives CASSGLGVGNQPQHF.